This entry is about one T cell receptor beta chain. What it binds is not known. Per germline, CDR1 LNHDA and CDR2 SQIVND (reference sequence). Unmatched junction bases numbered 7, after V lost 3 bases and J lost 8 bases. The CDR3 sequence is 16 residues long. This specimen comes from a study of cytomegalovirus exposure and HLA in healthy donors. General study findings and limits: According to the study, approximately 150 TCR beta chains were cytomegalovirus-associated. The authors later found HLA-associated TCR beta chains more clonally expanded than equally common others.

PCR employed 60 Vbeta and 13 Jbeta primers. Authors' methods: An analysis performed later counted about 80 million unique TCR beta chains (roughly 11 million of them shared). Profiled with immunoSEQ multiplex PCR; TCRdb holds only in-frame clones, not every one. Clone size and V and J calls were adopted from that table, with D and trimming inferred from the DNA. Its table lists around 100,000 clones. Each donor was healthy, and each was a bone marrow donor. This chain joins TRBV19 and TRBJ2-2; 12 nucleotides align to TRBD2. The sample consisted of PBMCs. The sequence was collected from a middle-aged man in good health and CMV-seronegative. CDR3 bases: TGTGCCAGTAGTATTGGGACTAGCGGGTCACCGGGGGAGCTGTTTTTT. Encoded protein: CASSIGTSGSPGELFF.